The clone carrying this T cell receptor (beta chain) was detected many times. TCRdb reanalysed the PCR reads using MiXCR and keeps one entry per CDR3 protein. The sample holds approximately 500,000 distinct CDR3 sequences; under 30% are singletons and the top ten take under 0.85%. V was shortened by 1 base and J by 1 base, with 4 bases between the two germline ends. Germline V gene data show CDR1 as SEHNR and CDR2 as FQNEAQ (reference sequence). This CDR3 has 13 amino acids. The data originate from a study of molecular identifiers for immune sequencing clone quantification. The J gene is TRBJ2-5, the V gene TRBV7-9, with D hard to call. Sequenced sample: naive CD8+ T cells from blood, with Jurkat cell RNA spiked in. Sample subset: FACS-sorted CD8+CD4-CCR7+CD45RA+ naive T cells. This TCR was sampled from a human donor in good health. Some libraries in this study had Jurkat cell RNA spiked in. DNA of the CDR3: TGTGCCAGCAGCTTAGTCGCCCAAGAGACCCAGTACTTC. This sequence encodes CASSLVAQETQYF.